This T cell receptor beta chain was sequenced in a study of radiotherapy plus CTLA-4 blockade in lung cancer. Study details: There were objective responses in 18% of patients, and 30% to 35% had disease control. Broader study findings: With interferon-beta, early dynamics of blood T cell clones were reported to best predict response. Peripheral blood showed expansion of tumor-derived TCR clones after radiotherapy and ipilimumab.

Those with chemo-refractory metastatic non-small-cell lung cancer were treated with focal radiation combined with CTLA-4 blockade using ipilimumab. Clones were sequenced by immunoSEQ multiplex PCR, and TCRdb holds only the in-frame ones, with some missing. The sample records 60,000 to 70,000 clones, approximately 82% being singletons. The CDR3 spans 14 residues. CDR1 and CDR2 from the germline V gene are SGHNT and YYREEE (reference sequence). J was trimmed by 9 bases and V by 4 bases; bases with no gene match: 8. On this clone itself: Its specificity is unknown.

This chain connects TRBV5-4 to TRBJ2-1; TRBD1 matches at 9 bases. This specimen was peripheral blood, taken from a patient treated with radiotherapy plus ipilimumab. This clonotype originated in a human donor with non-small cell lung cancer who had a partial response to radiotherapy plus ipilimumab. CDR3 DNA: TGTGCCAGCAGCCGCGACAGGGGGTTGGTTGAGCAGTTCTTC. As protein: CASSRDRGLVEQFF.